This T cell receptor (beta chain) was documented in a study of spatial heterogeneity in lung cancer. Germline assignment: CDR1 SQVTM and CDR2 ANQGSEA. V shed 1 base, J shed 6 bases, and the junction held 20 bases outside the gene matches. The CDR3 has 19 amino acids. A single record per CDR3 protein comes from TCRdb applying MiXCR to the 5' RACE reads. This sample yields around 95,000 distinct CDR3 sequences, of which 4.4% are seen a single time; approximately 22% belongs to the top ten. The table lists this clonotype with many counts. Its specificity is not known. Study-wide points: In tumors, expanded intratumoral alpha and beta TCR counts tracked mutation counts. Approximate estimated coverage of tumor T cells amounted to approximately 7.6% for alpha and about 13% for beta chains.

Time point in this sample: sample taken at primary tumor resection. The authors sequenced whole RNA from tumor, nontumor lung or frozen PBMC without sorting. The receptor comes from a male donor with early-stage non-small cell lung cancer. Source: lung tumor tissue, taken at surgery. V usage is TRBV29-1 and J usage is TRBJ2-1; 8 bases agree with TRBD2. DNA for the CDR3: TGCAGCGTTGAAGGGGGGGCTCCCGATGGAGTAGCGGGGACCAATGAGCAGTTCTTC. Translating gives CSVEGGAPDGVAGTNEQFF.